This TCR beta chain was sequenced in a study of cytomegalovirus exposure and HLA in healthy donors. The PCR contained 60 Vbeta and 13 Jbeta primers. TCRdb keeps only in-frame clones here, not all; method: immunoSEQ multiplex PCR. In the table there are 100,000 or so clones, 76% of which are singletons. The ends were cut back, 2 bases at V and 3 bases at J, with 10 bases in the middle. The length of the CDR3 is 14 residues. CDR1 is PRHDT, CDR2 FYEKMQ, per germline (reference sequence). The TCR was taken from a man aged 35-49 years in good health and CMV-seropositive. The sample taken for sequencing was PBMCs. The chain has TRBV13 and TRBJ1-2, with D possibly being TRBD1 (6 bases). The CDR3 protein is CASSLSAGDYGYTF. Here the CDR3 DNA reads TGTGCCAGCAGCTTATCGGCAGGGGACTATGGCTACACCTTC.